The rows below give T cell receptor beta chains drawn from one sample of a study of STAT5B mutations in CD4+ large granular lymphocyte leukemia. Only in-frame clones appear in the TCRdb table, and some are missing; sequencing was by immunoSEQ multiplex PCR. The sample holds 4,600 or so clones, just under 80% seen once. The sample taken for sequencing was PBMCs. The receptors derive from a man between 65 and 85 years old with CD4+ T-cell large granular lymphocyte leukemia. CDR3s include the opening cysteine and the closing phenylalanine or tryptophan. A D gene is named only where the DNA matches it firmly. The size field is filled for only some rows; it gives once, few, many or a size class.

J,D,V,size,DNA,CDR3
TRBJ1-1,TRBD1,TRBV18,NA,TGTGCCAGCTCACCACGGTTAGGGGGCCGAACTGAAGCTTTCTTT,CASSPRLGGRTEAFF
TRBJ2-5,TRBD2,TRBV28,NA,TGTGCCAGCAGAACTAGCGGGTCAAGGGGAGAGACCCAGTACTTC,CASRTSGSRGETQYF
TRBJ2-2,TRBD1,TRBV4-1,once,TGCGCCAGCAGCCCCAGGGGGGGACAGGGGTTGCCCGGGGAGCTGTTTTTT,CASSPRGGQGLPGELFF
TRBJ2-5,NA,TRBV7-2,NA,TGTGCCAGCAGCTTGAGATGGAGGGAAGAGACCCAGTACTTC,CASSLRWREETQYF
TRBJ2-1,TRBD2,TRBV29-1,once,TGCAGCGTTGACGGCGGGAGGGCCTACAATGAGCAGTTCTTC,CSVDGGRAYNEQFF
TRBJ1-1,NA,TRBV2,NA,TGTGCCAGCAGTGAAGTCTCGGGGAACACTGAAGCTTTCTTT,CASSEVSGNTEAFF
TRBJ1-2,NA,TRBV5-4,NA,TGTGCCAGCAGCCCCCGGGAGAACTATGGCTACACCTTC,CASSPRENYGYTF
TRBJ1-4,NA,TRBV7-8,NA,TGTGCTAGTTCAGAGGGACGGACTAATAATGAAAAACTGTTTTTT,CASSEGRTNNEKLFF
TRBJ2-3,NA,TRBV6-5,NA,TGTGCCAGCAGTTTTAATGAGGGAGCATCGATGAATACGCAGTATTTT,CASSFNEGASMNTQYF
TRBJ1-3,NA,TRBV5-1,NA,TGCGCCAGCAGCCTTAACCCCCCCGGATCTGGAAACACCATATATTTT,CASSLNPPGSGNTIYF